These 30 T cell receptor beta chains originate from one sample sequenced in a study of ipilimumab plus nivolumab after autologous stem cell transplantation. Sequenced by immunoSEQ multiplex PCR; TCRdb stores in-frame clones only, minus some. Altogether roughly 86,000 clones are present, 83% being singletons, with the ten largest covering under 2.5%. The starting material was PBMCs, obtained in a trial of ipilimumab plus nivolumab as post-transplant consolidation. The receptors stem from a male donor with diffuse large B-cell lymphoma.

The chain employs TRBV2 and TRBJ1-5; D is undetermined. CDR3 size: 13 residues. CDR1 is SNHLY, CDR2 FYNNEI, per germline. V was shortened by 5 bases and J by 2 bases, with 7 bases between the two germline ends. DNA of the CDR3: TGTGCCAGCAGTCCCGAGCGCAATCAGCCCCAGCATTTT. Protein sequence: CASSPERNQPQHF.

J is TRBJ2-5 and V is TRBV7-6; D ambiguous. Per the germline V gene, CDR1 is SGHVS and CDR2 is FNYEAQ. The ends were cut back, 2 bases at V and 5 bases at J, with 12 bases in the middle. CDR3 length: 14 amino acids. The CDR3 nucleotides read TGTGCCAGCAGCTTAAGATCCAGCGCGGAGACCCAGTACTTC. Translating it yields CASSLRSSAETQYF.

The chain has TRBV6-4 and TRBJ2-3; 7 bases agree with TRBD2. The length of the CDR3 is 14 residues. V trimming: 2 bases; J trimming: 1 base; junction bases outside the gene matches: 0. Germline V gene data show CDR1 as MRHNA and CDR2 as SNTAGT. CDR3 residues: CASSDLAGTDTQYF. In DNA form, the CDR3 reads TGTGCCAGCAGTGACCTAGCGGGCACAGATACGCAGTATTTT.

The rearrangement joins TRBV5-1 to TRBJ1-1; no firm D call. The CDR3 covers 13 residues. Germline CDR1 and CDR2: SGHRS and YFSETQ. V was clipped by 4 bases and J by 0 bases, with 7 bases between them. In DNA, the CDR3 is TGCGCCAGCAGCGCGGGAGTGAACACTGAAGCTTTCTTT. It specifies CASSAGVNTEAFF.

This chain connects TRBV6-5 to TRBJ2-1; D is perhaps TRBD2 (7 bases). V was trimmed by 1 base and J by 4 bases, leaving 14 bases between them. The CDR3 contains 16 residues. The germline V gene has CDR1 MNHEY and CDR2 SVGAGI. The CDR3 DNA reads TGTGCCAGCAGTTACTTGAAAGGGGGGGGTTACAATGAGCAGTTCTTC. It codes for CASSYLKGGGYNEQFF.

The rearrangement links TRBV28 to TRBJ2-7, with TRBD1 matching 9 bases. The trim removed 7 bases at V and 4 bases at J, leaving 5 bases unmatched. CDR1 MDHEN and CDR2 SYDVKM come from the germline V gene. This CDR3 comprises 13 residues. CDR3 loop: CASTTGGLYEQYF. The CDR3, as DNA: TGTGCCAGCACCACAGGGGGCCTTTACGAGCAGTACTTC. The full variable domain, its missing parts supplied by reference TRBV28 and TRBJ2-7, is DVKVTQSSRYLVKRTGEKVFLECVQDMDHENMFWYRQDPGLGLRLIYFSYDVKMKEKGDIPEGYSVSREKKERFSLILESASTNQTSMYLCASTTGGLYEQYFGPGTRLTVT.

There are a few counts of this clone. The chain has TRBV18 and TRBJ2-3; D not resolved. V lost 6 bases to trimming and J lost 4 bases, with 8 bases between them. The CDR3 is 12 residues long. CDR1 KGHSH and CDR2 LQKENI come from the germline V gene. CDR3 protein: CASSESADTQYF. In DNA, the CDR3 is TGTGCCAGCTCGGAGTCCGCAGATACGCAGTATTTT.

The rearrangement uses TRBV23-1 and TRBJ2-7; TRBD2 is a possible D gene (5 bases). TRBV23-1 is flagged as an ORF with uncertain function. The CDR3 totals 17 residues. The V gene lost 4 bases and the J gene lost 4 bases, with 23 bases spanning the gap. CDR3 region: CASSPKIDRGIRYEQYF. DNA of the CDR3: TGCGCCAGCAGTCCGAAAATCGATCGGGGTATTCGGTACGAGCAGTACTTC.

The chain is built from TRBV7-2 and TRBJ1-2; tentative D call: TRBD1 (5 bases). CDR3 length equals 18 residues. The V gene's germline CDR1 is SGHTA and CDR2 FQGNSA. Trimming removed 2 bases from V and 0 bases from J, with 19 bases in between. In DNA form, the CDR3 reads TGTGCCAGCAGCTTATCTGGGACGGGAGTCTTAGCTAACTATGGCTACACCTTC. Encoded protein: CASSLSGTGVLANYGYTF. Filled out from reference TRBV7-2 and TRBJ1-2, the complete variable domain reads GAGVSQSPSNKVTEKGKDVELRCDPISGHTALYWYRQSLGQGLEFLIYFQGNSAPDKSGLPSDRFSAERTGGSVSTLTIQRTQQEDSAVYLCASSLSGTGVLANYGYTFGSGTRLTVV.

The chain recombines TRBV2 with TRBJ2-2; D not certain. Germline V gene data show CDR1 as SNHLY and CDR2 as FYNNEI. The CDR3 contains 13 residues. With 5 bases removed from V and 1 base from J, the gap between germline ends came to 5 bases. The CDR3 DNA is TGTGCCAGCAGTCAGCAGAACACCGGGGAGCTGTTTTTT. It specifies CASSQQNTGELFF.

The chain's CDR3 is CASSQDGGSGTEAFF. CDR3 in DNA: TGTGCCAGCAGCCAAGATGGGGGGAGCGGCACTGAAGCTTTCTTT. This chain links TRBV4-2 with TRBJ1-1, with D perhaps TRBD1 (5 bases). CDR1 is LGHNA and CDR2 is YNFKEQ in the germline V gene. The germline V and J ends were trimmed by 0 bases and 4 bases, with 12 bases remaining between them. This CDR3 is 15 amino acids long.

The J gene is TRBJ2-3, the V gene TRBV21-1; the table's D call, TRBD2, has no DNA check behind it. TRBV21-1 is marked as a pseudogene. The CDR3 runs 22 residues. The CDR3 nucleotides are TGTGCCAGCAGCAAAGTCCCTCCCAGGACTAGCGGGGAGACACCTAGCACAGATACGCAGTATTTT. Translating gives CASSKVPPRTSGETPSTDTQYF.

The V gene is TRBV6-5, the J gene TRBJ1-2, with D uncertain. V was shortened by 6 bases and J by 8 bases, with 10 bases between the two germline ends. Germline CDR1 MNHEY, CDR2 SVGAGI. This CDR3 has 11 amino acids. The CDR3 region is CASSLDGGYTF. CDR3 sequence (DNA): TGTGCCAGCAGCCTTGACGGGGGCTACACCTTC.

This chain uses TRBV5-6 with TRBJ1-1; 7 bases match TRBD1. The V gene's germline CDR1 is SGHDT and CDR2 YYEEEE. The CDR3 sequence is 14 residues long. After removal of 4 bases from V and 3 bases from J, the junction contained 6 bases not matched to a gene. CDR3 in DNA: TGTGCCAGCAGCGGGACGACAGGGTACACTGAAGCTTTCTTT. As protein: CASSGTTGYTEAFF.

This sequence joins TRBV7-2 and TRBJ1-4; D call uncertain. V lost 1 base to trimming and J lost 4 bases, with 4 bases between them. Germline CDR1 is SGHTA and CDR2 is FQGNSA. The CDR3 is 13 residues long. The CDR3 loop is CASSLGRNEKLFF. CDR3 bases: TGTGCCAGCAGCTTAGGACGTAATGAAAAACTGTTTTTT.

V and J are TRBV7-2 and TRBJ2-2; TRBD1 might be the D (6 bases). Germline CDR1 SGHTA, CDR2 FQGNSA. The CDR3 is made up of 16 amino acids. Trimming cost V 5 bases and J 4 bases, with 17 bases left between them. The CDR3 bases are TGTGCCAGCAGCCTCCGCTGGGGGCTAGGCACCGGGGAGCTGTTTTTT. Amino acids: CASSLRWGLGTGELFF.

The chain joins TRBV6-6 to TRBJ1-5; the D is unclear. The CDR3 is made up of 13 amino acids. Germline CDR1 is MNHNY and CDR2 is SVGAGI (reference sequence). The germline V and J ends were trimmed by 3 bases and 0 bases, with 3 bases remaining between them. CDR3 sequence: CASSYYSNQPQHF. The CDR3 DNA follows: TGTGCCAGCAGTTATTATAGCAATCAGCCCCAGCATTTT.

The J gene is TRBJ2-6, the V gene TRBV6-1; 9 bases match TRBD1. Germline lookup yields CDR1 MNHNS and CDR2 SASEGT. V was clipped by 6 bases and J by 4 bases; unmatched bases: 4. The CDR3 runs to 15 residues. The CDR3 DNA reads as TGTGCCAGCAGGGACAGGGGTTCGGGGGCCAACGTCCTGACTTTC. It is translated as CASRDRGSGANVLTF.

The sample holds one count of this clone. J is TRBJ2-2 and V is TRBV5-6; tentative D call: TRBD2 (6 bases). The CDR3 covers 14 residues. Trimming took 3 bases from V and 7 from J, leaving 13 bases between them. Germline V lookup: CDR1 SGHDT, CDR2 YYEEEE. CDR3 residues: CASSSGVGGGELFF. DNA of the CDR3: TGTGCCAGCAGCTCTGGTGTCGGGGGCGGGGAGCTGTTTTTT.

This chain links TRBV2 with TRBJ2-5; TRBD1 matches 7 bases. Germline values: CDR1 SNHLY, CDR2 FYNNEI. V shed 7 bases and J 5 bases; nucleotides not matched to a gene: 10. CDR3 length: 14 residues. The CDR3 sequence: CASIRTGRGETQYF. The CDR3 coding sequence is TGTGCCAGCATCCGGACAGGTCGAGGGGAGACCCAGTACTTC.

The DNA of the CDR3 is TGTGCCAGCAGTTACTCCTGGACAGGGACGAACATTCAGTACTTC. This sequence encodes CASSYSWTGTNIQYF. The chain combines TRBV6-5 with TRBJ2-4, with 8 bases identical to TRBD1. Per the germline V gene, CDR1 is MNHEY and CDR2 is SVGAGI. The CDR3 loop spans 15 amino acids. V gave up 0 bases and J gave up 7 bases; unmatched junction bases: 5.

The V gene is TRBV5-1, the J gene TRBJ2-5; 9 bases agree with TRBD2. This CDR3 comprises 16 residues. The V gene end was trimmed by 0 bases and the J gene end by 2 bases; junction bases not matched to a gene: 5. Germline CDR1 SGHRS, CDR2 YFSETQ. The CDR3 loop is CASSLGNAGGQETQYF. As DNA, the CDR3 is TGCGCCAGCAGCTTGGGGAACGCGGGGGGGCAAGAGACCCAGTACTTC.

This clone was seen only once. The CDR3 DNA reads as TGTGCCAGCAGCGTAGAGACAGGGGAAAAACTGTTTTTT. Protein product: CASSVETGEKLFF. The V call is TRBV9, the J call TRBJ1-4, with 7 bases aligning to TRBD1. The CDR3 has 13 amino acids. CDR1 is SGDLS and CDR2 is YYNGEE in the germline V gene. Trimming removed 0 bases from V and 8 bases from J; junction bases left unmatched: 1.

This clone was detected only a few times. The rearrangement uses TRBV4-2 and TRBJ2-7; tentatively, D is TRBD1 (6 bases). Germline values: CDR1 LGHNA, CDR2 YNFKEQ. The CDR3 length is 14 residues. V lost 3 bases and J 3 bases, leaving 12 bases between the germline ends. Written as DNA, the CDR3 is TGTGCCAGCAGCCACGGACAGTCACTCTACGAGCAGTACTTC. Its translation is CASSHGQSLYEQYF.

The CDR3 region is CASSILAGNQPQHF. The CDR3 nucleotides are TGTGCCAGCAGCATCTTGGCCGGGAATCAGCCCCAGCATTTT. This chain links TRBV21-1 with TRBJ1-5. TRBV21-1 is marked as a pseudogene. This CDR3 region has 14 residues.

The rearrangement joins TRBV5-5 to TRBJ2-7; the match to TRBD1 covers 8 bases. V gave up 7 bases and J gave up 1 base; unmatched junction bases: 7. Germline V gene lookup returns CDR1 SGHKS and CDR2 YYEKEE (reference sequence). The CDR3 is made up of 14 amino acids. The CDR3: CASGGQGISYEQYF. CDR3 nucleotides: TGTGCCAGCGGCGGACAGGGAATTTCCTACGAGCAGTACTTC. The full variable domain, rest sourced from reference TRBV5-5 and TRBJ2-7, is DAGVTQSPTHLIKTRGQQVTLRCSPISGHKSVSWYQQVLGQGPQFIFQYYEKEERGRGNFPDRFSARQFPNYSSELNVNALLLGDSALYLCASGGQGISYEQYFGPGTRLTVT.

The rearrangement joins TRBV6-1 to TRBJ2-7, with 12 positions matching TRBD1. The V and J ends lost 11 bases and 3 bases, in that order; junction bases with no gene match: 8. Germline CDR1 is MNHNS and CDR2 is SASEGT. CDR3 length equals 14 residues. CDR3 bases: TGTGCCGGGGGAGGGACAGGGGGCTACTACGAGCAGTACTTC. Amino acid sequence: CAGGGTGGYYEQYF.

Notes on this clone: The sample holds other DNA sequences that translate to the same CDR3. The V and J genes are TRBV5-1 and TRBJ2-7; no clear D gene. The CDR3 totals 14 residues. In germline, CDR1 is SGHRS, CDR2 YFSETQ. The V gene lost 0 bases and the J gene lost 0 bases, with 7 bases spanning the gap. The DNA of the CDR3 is TGCGCCAGCAGCTTGGGTCCAGACTCCTACGAGCAGTACTTC. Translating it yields CASSLGPDSYEQYF.

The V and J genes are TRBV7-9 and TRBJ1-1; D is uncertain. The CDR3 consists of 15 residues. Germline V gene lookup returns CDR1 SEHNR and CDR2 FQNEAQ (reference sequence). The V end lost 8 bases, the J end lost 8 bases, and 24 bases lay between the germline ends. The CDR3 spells CASGPKGMRRLEAFF. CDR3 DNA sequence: TGTGCCAGCGGCCCAAAAGGGATGCGTAGGCTCGAAGCTTTCTTT.

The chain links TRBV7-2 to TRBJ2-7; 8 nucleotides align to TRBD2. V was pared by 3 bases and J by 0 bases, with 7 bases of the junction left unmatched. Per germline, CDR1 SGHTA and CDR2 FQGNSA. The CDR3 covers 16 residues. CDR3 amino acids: CASSFASGGSSYEQYF. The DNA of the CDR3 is TGTGCCAGCAGCTTTGCGAGCGGGGGTAGCTCCTACGAGCAGTACTTC. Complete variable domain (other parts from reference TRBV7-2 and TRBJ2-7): GAGVSQSPSNKVTEKGKDVELRCDPISGHTALYWYRQSLGQGLEFLIYFQGNSAPDKSGLPSDRFSAERTGGSVSTLTIQRTQQEDSAVYLCASSFASGGSSYEQYFGPGTRLTVT.